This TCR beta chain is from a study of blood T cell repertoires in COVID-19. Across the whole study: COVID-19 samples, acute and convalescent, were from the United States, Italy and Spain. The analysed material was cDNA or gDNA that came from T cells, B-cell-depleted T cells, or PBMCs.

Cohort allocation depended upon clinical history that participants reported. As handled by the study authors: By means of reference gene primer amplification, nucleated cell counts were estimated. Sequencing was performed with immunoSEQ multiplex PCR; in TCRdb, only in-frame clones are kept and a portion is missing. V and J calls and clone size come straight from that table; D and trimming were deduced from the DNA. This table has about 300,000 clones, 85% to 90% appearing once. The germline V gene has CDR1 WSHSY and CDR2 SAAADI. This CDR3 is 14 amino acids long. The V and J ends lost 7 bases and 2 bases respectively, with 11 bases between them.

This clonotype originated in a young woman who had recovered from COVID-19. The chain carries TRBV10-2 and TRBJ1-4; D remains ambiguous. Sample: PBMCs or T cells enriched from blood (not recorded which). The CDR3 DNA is TGCGCCAGCAACCCGCGAGGGACTAATGAAAAACTGTTTTTT. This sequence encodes CASNPRGTNEKLFF.